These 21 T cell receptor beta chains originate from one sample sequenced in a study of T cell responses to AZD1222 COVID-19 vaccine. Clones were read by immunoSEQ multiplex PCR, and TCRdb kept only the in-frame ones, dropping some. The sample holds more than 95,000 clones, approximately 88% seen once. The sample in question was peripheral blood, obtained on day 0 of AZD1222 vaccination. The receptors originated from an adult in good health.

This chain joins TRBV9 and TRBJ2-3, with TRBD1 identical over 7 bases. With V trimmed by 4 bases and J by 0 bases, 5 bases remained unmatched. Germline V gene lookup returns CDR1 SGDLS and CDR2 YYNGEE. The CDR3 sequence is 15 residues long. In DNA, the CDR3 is TGTGCCAGCAGCCCTCGACAGGGTAGCACAGATACGCAGTATTTT. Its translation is CASSPRQGSTDTQYF. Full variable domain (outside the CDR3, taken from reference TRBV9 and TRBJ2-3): DSGVTQTPKHLITATGQRVTLRCSPRSGDLSVYWYQQSLDQGLQFLIQYYNGEERAKGNILERFSAQQFPDLHSELNLSSLELGDSALYFCASSPRQGSTDTQYFGPGTRLTVL.

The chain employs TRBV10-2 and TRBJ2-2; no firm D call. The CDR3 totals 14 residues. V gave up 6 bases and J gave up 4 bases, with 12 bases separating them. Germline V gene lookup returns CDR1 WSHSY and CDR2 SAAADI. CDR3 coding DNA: TGCGCCAGCAGACCGGCCTCTTTCACCGGGGAGCTGTTTTTT. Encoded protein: CASRPASFTGELFF.

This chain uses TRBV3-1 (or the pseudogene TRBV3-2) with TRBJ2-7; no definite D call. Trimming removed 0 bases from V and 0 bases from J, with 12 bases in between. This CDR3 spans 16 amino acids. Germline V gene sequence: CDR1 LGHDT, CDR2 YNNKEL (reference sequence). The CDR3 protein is CASSQDIERGSYEQYF. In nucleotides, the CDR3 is TGTGCCAGCAGCCAAGATATCGAGCGCGGCTCCTACGAGCAGTACTTC.

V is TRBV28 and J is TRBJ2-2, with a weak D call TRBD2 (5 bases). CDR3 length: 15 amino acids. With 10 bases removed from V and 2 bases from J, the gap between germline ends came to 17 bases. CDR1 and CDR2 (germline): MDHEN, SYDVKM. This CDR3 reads CATSSWTGNTGELFF. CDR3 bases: TGTGCCACTTCTAGTTGGACGGGAAACACCGGGGAGCTGTTTTTT.

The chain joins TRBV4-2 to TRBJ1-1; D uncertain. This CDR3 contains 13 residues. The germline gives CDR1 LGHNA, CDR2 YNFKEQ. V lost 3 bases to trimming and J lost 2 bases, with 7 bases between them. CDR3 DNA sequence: TGTGCCAGCAGCCAGGCAGGCAACACTGAAGCTTTCTTT. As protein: CASSQAGNTEAFF.

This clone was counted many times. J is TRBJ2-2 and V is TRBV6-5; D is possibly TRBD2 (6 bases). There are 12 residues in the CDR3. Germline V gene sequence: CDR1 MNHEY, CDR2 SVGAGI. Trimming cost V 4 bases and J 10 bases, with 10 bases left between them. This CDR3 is CASSLTSKELFF. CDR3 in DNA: TGTGCCAGCAGTTTAACTAGCAAGGAGCTGTTTTTT.

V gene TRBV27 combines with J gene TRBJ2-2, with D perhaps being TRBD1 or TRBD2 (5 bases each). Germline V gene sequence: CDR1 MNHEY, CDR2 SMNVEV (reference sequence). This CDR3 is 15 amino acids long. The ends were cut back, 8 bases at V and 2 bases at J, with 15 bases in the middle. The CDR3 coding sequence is TGTGCCAGCTCTCGGGGCCTGACTAACACCGGGGAGCTGTTTTTT. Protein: CASSRGLTNTGELFF.

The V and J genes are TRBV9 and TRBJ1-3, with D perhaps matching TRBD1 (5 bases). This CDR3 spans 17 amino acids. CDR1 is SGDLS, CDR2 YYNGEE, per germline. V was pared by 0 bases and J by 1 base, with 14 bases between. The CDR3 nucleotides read TGTGCCAGCAGCGTAGGCGGGGGGACCGGATCTGGAAACACCATATATTTT. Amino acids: CASSVGGGTGSGNTIYF.

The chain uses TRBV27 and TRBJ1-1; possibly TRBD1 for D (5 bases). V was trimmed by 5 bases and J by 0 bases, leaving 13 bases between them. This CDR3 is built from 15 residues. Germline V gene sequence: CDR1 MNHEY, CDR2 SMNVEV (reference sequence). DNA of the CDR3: TGTGCCAGCAGTATTAGACAGTTCATGAACACTGAAGCTTTCTTT. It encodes CASSIRQFMNTEAFF.

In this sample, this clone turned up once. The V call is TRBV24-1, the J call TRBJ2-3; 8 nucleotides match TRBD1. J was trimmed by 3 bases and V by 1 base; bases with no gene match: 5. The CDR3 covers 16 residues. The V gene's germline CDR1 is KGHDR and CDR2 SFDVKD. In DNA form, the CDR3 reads TGTGCCACCAGTGATTTAGAGGACAGGGAAACAGATACGCAGTATTTT. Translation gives CATSDLEDRETDTQYF.

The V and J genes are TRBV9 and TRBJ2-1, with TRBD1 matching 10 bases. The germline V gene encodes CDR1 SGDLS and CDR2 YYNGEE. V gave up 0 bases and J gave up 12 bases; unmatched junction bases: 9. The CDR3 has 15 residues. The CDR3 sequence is CASSVATGTGDRQFF. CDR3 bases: TGTGCCAGCAGCGTAGCTACGGGGACAGGGGATCGGCAGTTCTTC.

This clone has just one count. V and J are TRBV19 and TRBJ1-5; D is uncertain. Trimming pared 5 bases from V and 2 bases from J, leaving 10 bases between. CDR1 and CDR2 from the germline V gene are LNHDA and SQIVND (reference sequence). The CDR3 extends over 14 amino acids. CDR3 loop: CASSLAVGNQPQHF. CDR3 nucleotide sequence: TGTGCCAGTAGTCTTGCGGTAGGCAATCAGCCCCAGCATTTT.

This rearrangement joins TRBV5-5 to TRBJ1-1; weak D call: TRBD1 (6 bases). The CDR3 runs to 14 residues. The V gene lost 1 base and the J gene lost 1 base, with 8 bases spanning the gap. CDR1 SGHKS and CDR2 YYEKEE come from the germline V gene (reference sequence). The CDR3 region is CASSLTGRNTEAFF. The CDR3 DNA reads TGTGCCAGCAGCTTGACAGGGCGGAACACTGAAGCTTTCTTT.

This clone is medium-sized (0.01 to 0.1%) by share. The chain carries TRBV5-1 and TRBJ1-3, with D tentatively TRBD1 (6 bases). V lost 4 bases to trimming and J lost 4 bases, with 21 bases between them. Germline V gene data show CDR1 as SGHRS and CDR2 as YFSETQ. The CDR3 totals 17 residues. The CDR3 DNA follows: TGCGCCAGCAGCCCCCTCGTCGGTACAGGGTTCGGAAACACCATATATTTT. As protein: CASSPLVGTGFGNTIYF.

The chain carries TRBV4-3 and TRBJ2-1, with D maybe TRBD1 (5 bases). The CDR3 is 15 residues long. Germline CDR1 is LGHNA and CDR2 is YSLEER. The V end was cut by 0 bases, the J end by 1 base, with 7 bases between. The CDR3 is CASSQDKGSYNEQFF. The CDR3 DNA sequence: TGCGCCAGCAGCCAAGATAAGGGGTCCTACAATGAGCAGTTCTTC.

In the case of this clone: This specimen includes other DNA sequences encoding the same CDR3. CDR3 DNA sequence: TGTGCCAGCAGTTTATCCTCCTACGAGCAGTACTTC. Translation gives CASSLSSYEQYF. V usage is TRBV28 and J usage is TRBJ2-7; unclear D gene. CDR3 length: 12 residues. V dropped 1 base and J dropped 0 bases, with 1 base sitting between them. Germline assignment: CDR1 MDHEN and CDR2 SYDVKM.

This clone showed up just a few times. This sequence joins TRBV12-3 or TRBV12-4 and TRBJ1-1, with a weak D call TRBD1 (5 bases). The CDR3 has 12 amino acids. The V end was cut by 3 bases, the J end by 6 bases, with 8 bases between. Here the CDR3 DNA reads TGTGCCAGCAGTTTGCAGGGACCTGAAGCTTTCTTT. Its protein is CASSLQGPEAFF.

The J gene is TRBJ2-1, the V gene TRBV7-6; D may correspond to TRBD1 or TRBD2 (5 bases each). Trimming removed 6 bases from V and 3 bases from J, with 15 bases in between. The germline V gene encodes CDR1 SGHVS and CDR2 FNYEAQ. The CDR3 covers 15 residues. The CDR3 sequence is CASRAGRAGYNEQFF. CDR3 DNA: TGTGCCAGCAGAGCAGGGCGGGCGGGCTACAATGAGCAGTTCTTC.

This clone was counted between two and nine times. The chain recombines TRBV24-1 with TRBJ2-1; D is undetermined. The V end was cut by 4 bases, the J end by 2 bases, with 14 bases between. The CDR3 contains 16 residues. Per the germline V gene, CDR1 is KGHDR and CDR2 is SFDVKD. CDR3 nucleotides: TGTGCCACCAGTGACCCATGGAAAGCCACCTACAATGAGCAGTTCTTC. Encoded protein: CATSDPWKATYNEQFF.

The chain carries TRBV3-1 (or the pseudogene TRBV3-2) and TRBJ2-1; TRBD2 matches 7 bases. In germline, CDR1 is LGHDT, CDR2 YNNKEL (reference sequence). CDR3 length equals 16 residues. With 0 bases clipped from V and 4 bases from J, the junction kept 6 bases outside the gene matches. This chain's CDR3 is CASSQDRDSGYNEQFF. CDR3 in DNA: TGTGCCAGCAGCCAAGATCGGGATAGCGGGTACAATGAGCAGTTCTTC.

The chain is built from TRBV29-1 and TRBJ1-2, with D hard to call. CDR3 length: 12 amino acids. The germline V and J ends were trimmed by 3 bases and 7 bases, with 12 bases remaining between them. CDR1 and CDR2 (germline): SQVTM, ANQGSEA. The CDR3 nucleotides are TGCAGCGTTGAGGACCAGAGCAGTGGCTACACCTTC. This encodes CSVEDQSSGYTF.